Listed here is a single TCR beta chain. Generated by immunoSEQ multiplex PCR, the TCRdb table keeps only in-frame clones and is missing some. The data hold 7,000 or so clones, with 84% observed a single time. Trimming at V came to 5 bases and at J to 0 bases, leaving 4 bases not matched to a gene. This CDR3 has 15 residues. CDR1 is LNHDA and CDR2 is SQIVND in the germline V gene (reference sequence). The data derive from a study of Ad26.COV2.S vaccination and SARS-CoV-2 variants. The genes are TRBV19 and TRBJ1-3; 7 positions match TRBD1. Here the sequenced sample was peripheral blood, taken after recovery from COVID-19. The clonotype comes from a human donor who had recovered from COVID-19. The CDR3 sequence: CASSRGDSSGNTIYF. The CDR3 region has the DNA TGTGCCAGTAGTCGGGGGGACAGCTCTGGAAACACCATATATTTT. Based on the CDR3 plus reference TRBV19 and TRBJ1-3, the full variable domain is DGGITQSPKYLFRKEGQNVTLSCEQNLNHDAMYWYRQDPGQGLRLIYYSQIVNDFQKGDIAEGYSVSREKKESFPLTVTSAQKNPTAFYLCASSRGDSSGNTIYFGEGSWLTVV.